The text below deals with one TCR beta chain. Its antigen remains undetermined. Base qualities are not recorded, but no much larger clone differs from it by a single base. From the cysteine through the phenylalanine, the CDR3 covers 16 amino acids. The retained sequence is limited to the CDR3, 48 bases, with the frame set at the first base. Trimming removed 1 base from V and 3 bases from J, leaving 15 bases between the germline ends. The germline V gene supplies CDR1 SGHDN and CDR2 FVKESK. The meaning of the sample's time point label: pre-treatment baseline. Blood samples were taken before treatment (T0) and at week 3 (W3), following the first cycle of checkpoint blockade. Except for two patients with rapid clinical progression, response was assessed 12 weeks after the first infusion by RECIST 1.1; disease control meant complete response, partial response or stable disease. Patients were excluded for prior systemic cancer treatment, concomitant immunosuppressant therapy or synchronous other active malignancies. Bulk PBMC and plasma cell-free DNA were both sequenced for TCR beta so that circulating cells and T cell turnover could be tracked. Lymphoprep and SepMate tubes were used to isolate PBMC from blood, and red cell lysis was then performed. QIAamp DNA Blood Mini kits were used to extract DNA from both PBMC and sorted T cell subsets.

This sample was included in a study of blood T cell dynamics during melanoma immunotherapy (TCRdb year 2020). About the full investigation: The patients had metastatic melanoma and were given first-line pembrolizumab or nivolumab plus ipilimumab as standard of care in the United Kingdom. A training cohort was formed from consecutive patients, and a further independent group of patients from the same centre was pooled into an external validation set. To find early correlates of response, peripheral T cell receptor repertoires were profiled in metastatic melanoma patients before and after one cycle of checkpoint inhibitor therapy.

A fixed 350 ng of DNA was loaded for every bulk PBMC sample. Following the manufacturer instructions, the immunoSEQ TCRb Assay kit was used to amplify TCR beta CDR3 sequences from genomic DNA. The KAPA Library Quantification Kit for Illumina platforms was used to quantify pooled libraries by qPCR. Pooled libraries were clustered at roughly 0.55-1.1 pM and sequenced on an Illumina NextSeq 500. Per the original workflow: The TCR data were analyzed using immunoSEQ ANALYZER and the R LymphoSeq package. A rearrangement efficiency score was calculated as productive divided by the sum of productive and non-productive CDR3 sequences. Clonality was measured with the Gini coefficient and diversity with the Renyi index at alpha=1, compared pairwise between timepoints within each patient. In LymphoSeq, clonal relatedness was computed using an edit distance of 3, and repertoire similarity was computed using the Bhattacharyya coefficient. To classify response, a linear discriminant analysis based on week-3 changes in clonality and diversity was built using the R MASS and caret packages. The source is immuneACCESS, and TCRdb retained only in-frame sequences with V and J called. Part of the clones is not carried over; for the studies checked, unresolved V genes explain less than half of this, and the remainder is unexplained. V, J and clone size are taken as reported in that table, and D and trimming were inferred from the DNA itself. The sample table shows around 11,000 clones, and less than 85% are seen once. The ten largest clones represent about 18% of the sample.

What the study reported, not specific to this receptor: The study was unable to establish whether the T cell clones driving the repertoire changes were melanoma-specific or instead reflected general immune activation. The relatively small sample size was recognized as a factor that could limit how well the results generalize. Patients who later achieved disease control showed a bifurcated PBMC repertoire reorganization at W3, with increased clonality or increased diversity, unlike progressors.

Sequenced here: blood, sampled from a patient treated with checkpoint blockade. The clonotype comes from a human donor with melanoma. The sequence links TRBV14 to TRBJ1-1; the D segment could be TRBD1, given 5 matching bases. CDR3 loop: CASSQARVGYDTEAFF. The nucleotides are TGTGCCAGCAGCCAAGCCAGGGTTGGATATGACACTGAAGCTTTCTTT.